This TCR beta chain was observed in a study of blood T cell repertoires in COVID-19. Profiling relied on immunoSEQ multiplex PCR, and the TCRdb table lists in-frame clones only, not all of them. The sample carries about 170,000 clones, approximately 89% recorded once. Symptom resolution, clearance, or two negative PCRs marked the recovered donors of Cohort 3. J was trimmed by 1 base and V by 6 bases; bases with no gene match: 19. The CDR3 runs to 20 residues. CDR1 is MDHEN, CDR2 SYDVKM, per germline. The sequenced material came from PBMCs or T cells enriched from blood (not recorded which). This clonotype originated in a woman younger than 30 who had recovered from COVID-19. The V and J genes are TRBV28 and TRBJ2-1; 9 bases are a match to TRBD2. CDR3 sequence reads: CASSLSPLSGSVDSYNEQFF. The DNA of the CDR3 is TGTGCCAGCAGCCTAAGCCCTCTTAGCGGGAGTGTAGATTCCTACAATGAGCAGTTCTTC.